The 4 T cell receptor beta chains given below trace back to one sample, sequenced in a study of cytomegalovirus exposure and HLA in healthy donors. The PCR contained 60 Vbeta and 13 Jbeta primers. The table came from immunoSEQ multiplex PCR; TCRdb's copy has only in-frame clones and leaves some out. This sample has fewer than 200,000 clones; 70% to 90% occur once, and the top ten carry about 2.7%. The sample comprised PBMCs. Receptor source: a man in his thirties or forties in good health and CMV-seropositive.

CDR3: CASSAAAVSANEQFF. The CDR3 region has the DNA TGTGCCAGCAGCGCTGCCGCAGTAAGCGCGAATGAGCAGTTCTTC. V is TRBV7-9 and J is TRBJ2-1; D remains ambiguous. CDR3 length equals 15 residues. V was trimmed by 5 bases and J by 7 bases, leaving 18 bases between them. CDR1 and CDR2 (germline): SEHNR, FQNEAQ (reference sequence).

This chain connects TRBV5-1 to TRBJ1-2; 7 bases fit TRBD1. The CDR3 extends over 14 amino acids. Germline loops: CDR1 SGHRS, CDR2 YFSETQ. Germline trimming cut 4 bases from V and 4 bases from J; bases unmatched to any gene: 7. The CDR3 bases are TGCGCCAGCAGCCCCGGGACAGCGCCCTATGGCTACACCTTC. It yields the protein CASSPGTAPYGYTF.

The CDR3 sequence: CASSLDPSGPYEQYF. CDR3 in DNA: TGTGCCAGCAGCTTAGACCCCTCCGGTCCCTACGAGCAGTACTTC. The rearrangement links TRBV11-2 to TRBJ2-7; no reliable D call. Germline values: CDR1 SGHAT, CDR2 FQNNGV. The length of the CDR3 is 15 residues. V lost 0 bases, J lost 2 bases, and 11 bases lay in between. The full variable domain, rest sourced from reference TRBV11-2 and TRBJ2-7, is EAGVAQSPRYKIIEKRQSVAFWCNPISGHATLYWYQQILGQGPKLLIQFQNNGVVDDSQLPKDRFSAERLKGVDSTLKIQPAKLEDSAVYLCASSLDPSGPYEQYFGPGTRLTVT.

The CDR3 sequence is CASRDSNYGYTF. CDR3 in DNA: TGTGCCAGCAGGGACAGCAACTATGGCTACACCTTC. V is TRBV2 and J is TRBJ1-2; tentative D call: TRBD1 (6 bases). The CDR3 consists of 12 residues. Trimming took 6 bases from V and 2 from J, leaving 7 bases between them. Germline CDR1 reads SNHLY; CDR2 reads FYNNEI. Variable domain in full (rest from reference TRBV2 and TRBJ1-2): EPEVTQTPSHQVTQMGQEVILRCVPISNHLYFYWYRQILGQKVEFLVSFYNNEISEKSEIFDDQFSVERPDGSNFTLKIRSTKLEDSAMYFCASRDSNYGYTFGSGTRLTVV.